The present T cell receptor beta chain was sequenced within a study of follicular helper T cells after annual influenza vaccination. Only in-frame clones appear in the TCRdb table, and some are missing; sequencing was by immunoSEQ multiplex PCR. The sample has 2,000 to 2,500 clones, 65% to 80% seen once. Time point of the sample: 2015-2016 season, pre-vaccination. Notes on this clone: Its antigen is not known.

General study results and limits: Each annual vaccination recalled recurring oligoclonal ICOS+CD38+ cTfh clonotypes.

CDR1 and CDR2 (germline): SGHTA, FQGTGA. Unmatched junction bases numbered 3, after V lost 3 bases and J lost 7 bases. This CDR3 has 13 amino acids. The chain uses TRBV7-3 and TRBJ1-5; 7 nucleotides agree with TRBD1. This clonotype originated in an adult who received the influenza vaccine. Material: CXCR5+ CD38+ circulating T follicular helper cells from blood, obtained on the day of influenza vaccination. Regarding subset: circulating Tfh, non-naive CD4+CXCR5+PD-1+ (ICOS+CD38+ or ICOS-CD38-). In DNA, the CDR3 is TGTGCCAGCAGCTTCGGGGACAGACAGCCCCAGCATTTT. This codes for CASSFGDRQPQHF.